The following is a TCR beta chain sequence with its context. TCRdb's table, derived via immunoSEQ multiplex PCR, lists solely in-frame clones and lacks some. Here the sample spans roughly 340,000 clones, 75% to 90% being singletons. The source of the sample is a study of blood T cell repertoires in COVID-19. Overall study context: The study drew acute and convalescent COVID-19 samples from the United States, Italy and Spain. In each case, the material was cDNA or gDNA derived from T cells, B-cell-depleted T cells, or PBMCs.

The CDR3 is made up of 18 amino acids. V was clipped by 0 bases and J by 13 bases, with 25 bases between them. In germline, CDR1 is LGHDT, CDR2 YNNKEL (reference sequence). The sequencing input was PBMCs or T cells enriched from blood (not recorded which). The V call is TRBV3-1 (or the pseudogene TRBV3-2), the J call TRBJ1-6, with a tentative D call TRBD1 (5 bases). This sequence was found in a man younger than 35 who had recovered from COVID-19. CDR3 sequence (DNA): TGTGCCAGCAGCCAAGATCGTTCGATGAGGGACTTCGGGAACCCCCTCCACTTT. Protein sequence: CASSQDRSMRDFGNPLHF.